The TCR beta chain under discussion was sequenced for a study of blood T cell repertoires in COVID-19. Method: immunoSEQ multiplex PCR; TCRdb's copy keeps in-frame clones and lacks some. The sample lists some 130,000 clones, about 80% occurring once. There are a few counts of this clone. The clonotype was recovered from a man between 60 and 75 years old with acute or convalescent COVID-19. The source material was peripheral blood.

The CDR3 coding sequence is TGTGCCAGCAGTTACGGGCCGGGAGGGAACACTGAAGCTTTCTTT. It specifies CASSYGPGGNTEAFF. The chain employs TRBV6-5 and TRBJ1-1; D unclear. Trimming removed 2 bases from V and 1 base from J, with 11 bases in between. CDR1 is MNHEY, CDR2 SVGAGI, per germline. The CDR3 consists of 15 residues.